The entry below describes one TCR beta chain. Its antigen is as yet unknown. This sample is drawn from a study of cytomegalovirus exposure and HLA in healthy donors. A multiplex PCR was run with 60 Vbeta primers and 13 Jbeta primers. Sequencing was performed with immunoSEQ multiplex PCR; in TCRdb, only in-frame clones are kept and a portion is missing. This table has 90,000 to 150,000 clones, roughly 80% appearing once. Study-wide findings and caveats: A later examination showed that TCR association rates differed by HLA locus, with DRB1 most and HLA-C fewest.

Per the germline V gene, CDR1 is SEHNR and CDR2 is FQNEAQ (reference sequence). Trimming left V 7 bases short and J 6 bases short, with 24 bases between. The CDR3 totals 16 residues. The chain carries TRBV7-9 and TRBJ1-2; possible D gene TRBD1, 6 bases. The sequence derives from a female donor in good health and CMV-seronegative. The sample comprised PBMCs. DNA for the CDR3: TGTGCCAGCACTCTACCTGGAGGCCAAACAGGGCATGGCTACACCTTC. This gives the protein CASTLPGGQTGHGYTF.